What follows describes a single T cell receptor (beta chain). The antigen is unknown. Sequenced by immunoSEQ multiplex PCR; TCRdb stores in-frame clones only, minus some. The profile shows about 2.1 million clones, 85% to 95% of them singletons. V was pared by 4 bases and J by 4 bases, with 12 bases of the junction left unmatched. The CDR3 covers 16 residues. Germline lookup yields CDR1 SGHAT and CDR2 FQDESV (reference sequence). This sample was taken from a study of shared clonotypes between healthy human individuals. As for the study in general: Every donor yielded three CD4 naive, three CD4 memory, two CD8 naive and one CD8 memory plate.

Only CD45RO-negative cells positively selected for CCR7 counted as naive CD8 cells, so terminally differentiated effector memory CD45RA+ cells were excluded. Study donors comprised healthy, HIV-negative adults devoid of recent acute infection or vaccination. Whole-study results and caveats: Some naive CD4 clonotypes, around 4.7%, turned up in common across a few donors. Among the subsets, naive ones generally showed larger estimated richness than memory ones.

The chain joins TRBV11-1 to TRBJ2-7; 8 bases fit TRBD2. The TCR originated in a man in his late teens or twenties in good health. Some clones in this sample may be carry-over from other donors' samples. Specimen: naive CD8+ T cells from PBMCs. CDR3 bases: TGTGCCAGCAGCTCAGACGGGCAGCGGGAGTTGTACGAGCAGTACTTC. This codes for CASSSDGQRELYEQYF.